The 3 T cell receptor beta chains below come from one sample, sequenced in a study of shared clonotypes between healthy human individuals. It was CD45RO-negative cells, positively selected for CCR7, that made up naive CD8 cells, with terminally differentiated effector memory CD45RA+ cells excluded. Some clones are missing from TCRdb's copy, which holds only in-frame ones; the method was immunoSEQ multiplex PCR. The sample holds 2 million or so clones; about 95% are singletons and the top ten take about 1.1%. Sequenced input: naive CD8+ T cells sorted from blood. The receptors here all came from a man younger than 35 in good health.

This clone appeared a single time. This specimen includes other DNA sequences encoding the same CDR3. This sequence joins TRBV5-1 and TRBJ2-3, with unresolved D. Trimming took off 3 bases at V and 3 bases at J, with 2 bases between the two ends. Looked up from germline, CDR1 is SGHRS and CDR2 is YFSETQ. This CDR3 spans 11 amino acids. CDR3 loop: CASSSTDTQYF. CDR3 DNA: TGCGCCAGCAGCTCAACAGATACGCAGTATTTT. Full variable domain (outside the CDR3, taken from reference TRBV5-1 and TRBJ2-3): KAGVTQTPRYLIKTRGQQVTLSCSPISGHRSVSWYQQTPGQGLQFLFEYFSETQRNKGNFPGRFSGRQFSNSRSEMNVSTLELGDSALYLCASSSTDTQYFGPGTRLTVL.

The chain employs TRBV7-9 and TRBJ2-3, with D unresolved. This CDR3 spans 15 amino acids. Trimming pared 2 bases from V and 0 bases from J, leaving 9 bases between. Germline lookup yields CDR1 SEHNR and CDR2 FQNEAQ (reference sequence). CDR3 sequence reads: CASSLWDASTDTQYF. The CDR3 region has the DNA TGTGCCAGCAGCTTATGGGATGCCAGCACAGATACGCAGTATTTT.

The chain employs TRBV28 and TRBJ2-1; D remains ambiguous. The germline V gene has CDR1 MDHEN and CDR2 SYDVKM. The V end lost 8 bases, the J end lost 8 bases, and 19 bases lay between the germline ends. This CDR3 spans 14 amino acids. The CDR3 region is CASSAGLLGYEQFF. CDR3 sequence (DNA): TGTGCCAGCTCTGCCGGGCTCTTAGGATATGAGCAGTTCTTC.